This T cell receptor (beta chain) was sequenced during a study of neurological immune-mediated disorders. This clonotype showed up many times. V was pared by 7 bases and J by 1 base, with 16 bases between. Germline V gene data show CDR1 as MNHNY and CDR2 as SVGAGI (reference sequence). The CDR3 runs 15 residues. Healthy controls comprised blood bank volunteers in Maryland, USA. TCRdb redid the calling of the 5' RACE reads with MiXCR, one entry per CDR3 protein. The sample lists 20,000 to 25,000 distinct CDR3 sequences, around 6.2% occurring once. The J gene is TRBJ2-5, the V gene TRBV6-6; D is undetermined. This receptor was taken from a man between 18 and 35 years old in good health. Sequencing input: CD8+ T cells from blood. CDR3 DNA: TGTGCCAGCATTCCATTCCCCACCTCCCAAGAGACCCAGTACTTC. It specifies CASIPFPTSQETQYF.